This entry concerns a single T cell receptor beta chain. The method was immunoSEQ multiplex PCR; TCRdb's version includes in-frame clones alone and lacks a portion of them. The data show about 73,000 clones, more than 85% seen once. The source of the sample is a study of OX40 agonist ivuxolimab in advanced cancers. Germline assignment: CDR1 MNHNS and CDR2 SASEGT. This CDR3 region has 15 residues. The V end lost 6 bases, the J end lost 2 bases, and 17 bases lay between the germline ends. The clonotype was recovered from an adult with an advanced solid tumor such as melanoma, head and neck, liver or kidney cancer. This sample comprised CD4+ or CD8+ T cells sorted from blood, obtained in a trial of the OX40 agonist ivuxolimab. This chain joins TRBV6-1 and TRBJ2-7; D may correspond to TRBD1 or TRBD2 (5 bases each). CDR3 loop: CASSWQGAPTYEQYF. CDR3 in DNA: TGTGCCAGCAGCTGGCAGGGAGCTCCAACCTACGAGCAGTACTTC.